These 32 T cell receptor beta chains originate from one sample sequenced in a study of response to subunit inactivated influenza vaccine. TCRdb reanalysed the RT-PCR reads using MiXCR and keeps one entry per CDR3 protein. The table has some 500,000 distinct CDR3 sequences, 25% seen once; the top ten hold under 2.5%. The sequencing used CD4+ T cells sorted from PBMCs, collected 4 to 6 days after vaccination. The receptors were gathered from a man aged 45 to 65 who received an inactivated influenza vaccine.

The CDR3 region has the DNA TGTGCCACCAGCATTAGCGGGAGGGCGGGGAATGAGCAGTTCTTC. Amino acids: CATSISGRAGNEQFF. This chain links TRBV15 with TRBJ2-1; 11 bases line up with TRBD2. Per germline, CDR1 LNHNV and CDR2 YYDKDF (reference sequence). The CDR3 contains 15 residues. Losses at the gene ends were 4 bases for V and 7 bases for J; bases not matched to a gene: 6.

V and J are TRBV7-2 and TRBJ2-1, with 9 bases lining up with TRBD2. The germline V gene encodes CDR1 SGHTA and CDR2 FQGNSA. The V segment lost 5 bases and the J segment 13 bases; nucleotides outside the gene matches: 9. The CDR3 extends over 13 amino acids. DNA of the CDR3: TGTGCCAGCAGCCCCCCTGGGACTAGCAATCAGTTCTTC. Translated: CASSPPGTSNQFF.

This clonotype was found a few times. The chain couples TRBV12-3 or TRBV12-4 to TRBJ2-2; D remains unclear. This CDR3 spans 14 amino acids. Trimming removed 6 bases at V and 1 base at J, with 9 bases between. CDR3 sequence reads: CASSLDLNTGELFF. CDR3 coding DNA: TGTGCCAGCAGCCTCGACCTGAACACCGGGGAGCTGTTTTTT.

This clonotype appeared a few times. This chain uses TRBV5-1 with TRBJ2-3; TRBD2 matches at 8 bases. This CDR3 has 17 amino acids. CDR1 is SGHRS, CDR2 YFSETQ, per germline. Trimming took 7 bases from V and 0 from J; bases not matched to a gene: 13. CDR3 DNA sequence: TGCGCCAGCGCCCAGGCGGGGGGCCCTTCTAGCACAGATACGCAGTATTTT. It translates to CASAQAGGPSSTDTQYF.

The chain is built from TRBV7-8 and TRBJ2-3; D gene uncertain. CDR3 length: 13 residues. Trimming removed 2 bases at V and 9 bases at J, with 12 bases between. CDR1 and CDR2 from the germline V gene are SGHVS and FQNEAQ. CDR3 DNA sequence: TGTGCCAGCAGCTTAAACCGGGCTAGGACGCAGTATTTT. It is translated as CASSLNRARTQYF.

This chain joins TRBV7-2 and TRBJ2-6; weak D call: TRBD2 (7 bases). V gave up 4 bases and J gave up 4 bases, with 20 bases separating them. The CDR3 extends over 18 amino acids. Germline V gives CDR1 SGHTA, CDR2 FQGNSA. In DNA, the CDR3 is TGTGCCAGCAGCTCTAAGTTGGCGGGGGCATCGGGGGCCAACGTCCTGACTTTC. Amino acid sequence: CASSSKLAGASGANVLTF. The whole variable domain, filled in from reference TRBV7-2 and TRBJ2-6, reads GAGVSQSPSNKVTEKGKDVELRCDPISGHTALYWYRQSLGQGLEFLIYFQGNSAPDKSGLPSDRFSAERTGGSVSTLTIQRTQQEDSAVYLCASSSKLAGASGANVLTFGAGSRLTVL.

The V call is TRBV4-3, the J call TRBJ2-5; the match to TRBD2 covers 10 bases. CDR1 is LGHNA, CDR2 YSLEER, per germline. The CDR3 runs to 16 residues. Unmatched junction bases numbered 8, after V lost 0 bases and J lost 7 bases. Written as DNA, the CDR3 is TGCGCCAGCAGCCAAGATCTCCCTAGCGGGAGTGCGACCCAGTACTTC. Protein: CASSQDLPSGSATQYF.

The V gene is TRBV6-1, the J gene TRBJ2-7; 7 bases agree with TRBD1. The junction had 8 bases not matched to a gene; V was cut back by 6 bases and J by 0 bases. Germline V gives CDR1 MNHNS, CDR2 SASEGT. CDR3 length: 15 amino acids. The CDR3 is CASRIDRASSYEQYF. The CDR3 DNA sequence: TGTGCCAGCAGGATCGACAGGGCCAGCTCCTACGAGCAGTACTTC.

The chain recombines TRBV5-4 with TRBJ2-3; no clear D. V shed 3 bases and J shed 4 bases, with 15 bases lying between them. Germline assignment: CDR1 SGHNT and CDR2 YYREEE (reference sequence). CDR3 length: 15 amino acids. CDR3 nucleotides: TGTGCCAGCAGCTCATTTACTCGGGCGCCAGATACGCAGTATTTT. Amino acid sequence: CASSSFTRAPDTQYF. Full variable domain (remainder filled in from reference TRBV5-4 and TRBJ2-3): ETGVTQSPTHLIKTRGQQVTLRCSSQSGHNTVSWYQQALGQGPQFIFQYYREEENGRGNFPPRFSGLQFPNYSSELNVNALELDDSALYLCASSSFTRAPDTQYFGPGTRLTVL.

This clonotype was counted only a few times. The genes are TRBV7-9 and TRBJ2-2; a possible D gene is TRBD1 (6 bases). Germline V lookup: CDR1 SEHNR, CDR2 FQNEAQ (reference sequence). V was pared by 5 bases and J by 1 base, with 8 bases between. The CDR3 length is 14 residues. The chain's CDR3 is CASSKQGNTGELFF. The CDR3 DNA follows: TGTGCCAGCAGCAAACAGGGGAACACCGGGGAGCTGTTTTTT.

This rearrangement joins TRBV7-9 to TRBJ1-4, with TRBD1 as a possible D gene (6 bases). The CDR3 consists of 15 residues. The germline V gene has CDR1 SEHNR and CDR2 FQNEAQ (reference sequence). Between the trimmed V and J ends, which lost 5 bases and 3 bases, there was a span of 13 bases. CDR3: CASSLRQVANEKLFF. The CDR3 nucleotides read TGTGCCAGCAGCCTAAGACAGGTTGCTAATGAAAAACTGTTTTTT.

For the CDR3, the DNA is TGTGCCAGCAGTTATCTGTTCGGGGAGACCGGGGAGCTGTTTTTT. This translates into CASSYLFGETGELFF. The V call is TRBV6-5, the J call TRBJ2-2; a possible D gene is TRBD2 (5 bases). CDR1 and CDR2 from the germline V gene are MNHEY and SVGAGI. V was pared by 3 bases and J by 5 bases, with 13 bases between. The CDR3 spans 15 residues.

The gene calls are TRBV2 and TRBJ1-5; D gene uncertain. Germline CDR1 and CDR2: SNHLY and FYNNEI. The CDR3 runs 13 residues. Trimming cost V 5 bases and J 3 bases, with 8 bases left between them. In nucleotides, the CDR3 is TGTGCCAGCAGTCCACAGAACAATCAGCCCCAGCATTTT. Translated: CASSPQNNQPQHF.

This clonotype occurred a few times. The chain couples TRBV29-1 to TRBJ1-1, with D uncertain. The V gene lost 4 bases and the J gene lost 5 bases, with 17 bases spanning the gap. Germline CDR1 and CDR2: SQVTM and ANQGSEA. The CDR3 runs 14 residues. CDR3 residues: CSVGRRGKATEAFF. In nucleotides, the CDR3 is TGCAGCGTTGGGAGGAGAGGGAAGGCGACTGAAGCTTTCTTT.

This chain joins TRBV7-2 and TRBJ2-5; the D is unclear. Germline V CDR1 and CDR2: SGHTA, FQGNSA. This CDR3 spans 15 amino acids. V was clipped by 5 bases and J by 2 bases, with 15 bases between them. For the CDR3, the DNA is TGTGCCAGCAGCAACAATCGACTCAGTCAAGAGACCCAGTACTTC. Protein product: CASSNNRLSQETQYF.

The chain has TRBV7-9 and TRBJ2-7; D gene unclear. Germline CDR1 and CDR2: SEHNR and FQNEAQ (reference sequence). The CDR3 runs to 15 residues. V shed 3 bases and J shed 0 bases, with 12 bases lying between them. The CDR3 is CASSLLVASSYEQYF. CDR3 coding DNA: TGTGCCAGCAGCTTGTTAGTGGCTAGCTCCTACGAGCAGTACTTC.

V and J are TRBV28 and TRBJ2-7; 7 bases map to TRBD2. The V gene end was trimmed by 6 bases and the J gene end by 3 bases; junction bases not matched to a gene: 14. The CDR3 sequence is 16 residues long. CDR1 MDHEN and CDR2 SYDVKM come from the germline V gene. The DNA of the CDR3 is TGTGCCAGCAGGTCTCCCTCTGCGGGAGCCTTCTACGAGCAGTACTTC. Translating it yields CASRSPSAGAFYEQYF.

This chain links TRBV20-1 with TRBJ2-1; a weak D match, TRBD2 (6 bases). The germline V gene has CDR1 DFQATT and CDR2 SNEGSKA (reference sequence). There are 16 residues in the CDR3. V shed 3 bases and J shed 4 bases, with 19 bases lying between them. The CDR3 region has the DNA TGCAGTGCTAGCGCCGGGAGACCGTCTCGGTACAATGAGCAGTTCTTC. Encoded protein: CSASAGRPSRYNEQFF.

This clonotype has a handful of counts. V and J are TRBV6-1 and TRBJ1-6, with 7 bases lining up with TRBD1. With V trimmed by 6 bases and J by 9 bases, 8 bases remained unmatched. There are 14 residues in the CDR3. Germline V lookup: CDR1 MNHNS, CDR2 SASEGT. The CDR3 spells CASSLTGDGSPLHF. For the CDR3, the DNA is TGTGCCAGCAGCCTTACAGGGGACGGTTCACCCCTCCACTTT.

The V gene is TRBV5-1, the J gene TRBJ2-1; TRBD2 matches at 9 bases. The CDR3 totals 14 residues. From germline, CDR1 is SGHRS and CDR2 YFSETQ. J gave up 8 bases and V 4 bases, and 7 bases lay outside the gene matches. The CDR3 nucleotides read TGCGCCAGCAGCCTAGCGGGGCCTTCGGATGAGCAGTTCTTC. Translating gives CASSLAGPSDEQFF.

The sample holds a few counts of this clonotype. The chain links TRBV10-1 to TRBJ2-2, with D uncertain. Per germline, CDR1 WNHNN and CDR2 SYGVQD (reference sequence). Between the trimmed V and J ends, which lost 4 bases and 0 bases, there was a span of 12 bases. This CDR3 is 16 amino acids long. DNA of the CDR3: TGCGCCAGCAGTGGGGGAAGATTCGCGAACACCGGGGAGCTGTTTTTT. Amino acids: CASSGGRFANTGELFF.

The chain employs TRBV30 and TRBJ2-2; possibly TRBD1 for D (7 bases). Trimming cost V 2 bases and J 3 bases, with 13 bases left between them. CDR3 length equals 15 residues. In germline, CDR1 is GTSNPN, CDR2 SVGIG (reference sequence). For the CDR3, the DNA is TGTGCCTGGAGTCGGCGGGACAGCGACACCGGGGAGCTGTTTTTT. Protein: CAWSRRDSDTGELFF.

This clonotype was observed once. The chain recombines TRBV20-1 with TRBJ2-5, with 9 bases that match TRBD1. Germline CDR1 and CDR2: DFQATT and SNEGSKA (reference sequence). With V trimmed by 5 bases and J by 6 bases, 7 bases remained unmatched. The CDR3 is 13 amino acids. CDR3 protein: CSALRDREKTQYF. CDR3 bases: TGCAGTGCTCTCCGGGACAGGGAAAAGACCCAGTACTTC.

This clonotype occurred a few times. The V gene is TRBV3-1, the J gene TRBJ1-2; D is ambiguous. CDR1 and CDR2 from the germline V gene are LGHDT and YNNKEL (reference sequence). V was pared by 2 bases and J by 1 base, with 8 bases between. There are 14 residues in the CDR3. The CDR3 DNA reads TGTGCCAGCAGCCAAAGAGGGAGTAACTATGGCTACACCTTC. Encoded protein: CASSQRGSNYGYTF.

This clonotype was detected once. J is TRBJ1-4 and V is TRBV12-3 or TRBV12-4; weak D call: TRBD1 (5 bases). V was shortened by 7 bases and J by 0 bases, with 6 bases between the two germline ends. This CDR3 has 13 residues. CDR3 coding DNA: TGTGCCAGCATAGGGGCAACTAATGAAAAACTGTTTTTT. This codes for CASIGATNEKLFF.

The chain uses TRBV5-1 and TRBJ2-2; weak D call: TRBD2 (5 bases). Germline V gene lookup returns CDR1 SGHRS and CDR2 YFSETQ. Trimming took 2 bases from V and 4 from J, leaving 15 bases between them. The CDR3 sequence is 16 residues long. The CDR3 sequence is CASSFNMDRGTGELFF. CDR3 nucleotides: TGCGCCAGCAGCTTCAACATGGATCGGGGCACCGGGGAGCTGTTTTTT.

The chain carries TRBV11-2 and TRBJ2-1; tentatively, D is TRBD1 or TRBD2 (6 bases each). The CDR3 contains 16 residues. The germline V gene encodes CDR1 SGHAT and CDR2 FQNNGV. The germline V and J ends were trimmed by 6 bases and 0 bases, with 15 bases remaining between them. The CDR3 region is CASSWGAGSSYNEQFF. CDR3 nucleotides: TGTGCCAGCAGTTGGGGGGCGGGGAGCTCCTACAATGAGCAGTTCTTC.

This clonotype was seen more than once but under ten times. V gene TRBV28 combines with J gene TRBJ2-7, with TRBD2 matching over 9 bases. Germline CDR1 and CDR2: MDHEN and SYDVKM. The V segment lost 8 bases and the J segment 7 bases; nucleotides outside the gene matches: 9. This CDR3 has 13 amino acids. The CDR3 bases are TGTGCCAGCCAAATAGGGCGGGAGGGGGAGCAGTACTTC. As protein: CASQIGREGEQYF.

V gene TRBV6-2 or TRBV6-3 combines with J gene TRBJ1-5, with D perhaps matching TRBD1 (6 bases). Trimming removed 2 bases at V and 5 bases at J, with 19 bases between. The CDR3 is 17 residues long. CDR1 MNHEY and CDR2 SVGEGT come from the germline V gene. The CDR3 here is CASSYAVRRGVDQPQHF. Written as DNA, the CDR3 is TGTGCCAGCAGTTACGCTGTGCGCAGGGGAGTTGATCAGCCCCAGCATTTT.

This clonotype has a handful of counts. The V and J genes are TRBV18 and TRBJ2-7, with a tentative D call TRBD2 (6 bases). Germline V gene sequence: CDR1 KGHSH, CDR2 LQKENI. V dropped 3 bases and J dropped 3 bases, with 15 bases sitting between them. The length of the CDR3 is 15 residues. DNA of the CDR3: TGTGCCAGCTCACCCATAAGCGCCGGGGGCTACGAGCAGTACTTC. Amino acid sequence: CASSPISAGGYEQYF.

This clonotype has a handful of counts. The chain joins TRBV20-1 to TRBJ2-7; TRBD1 aligns across 7 bases. The germline gives CDR1 DFQATT, CDR2 SNEGSKA (reference sequence). Trimming removed 4 bases from V and 7 bases from J; junction bases left unmatched: 16. The CDR3 length is 15 residues. This CDR3 reads CSATSGQEVFEEQYF. CDR3 DNA sequence: TGCAGTGCTACCTCAGGACAGGAGGTTTTTGAGGAGCAGTACTTC.

This clonotype has just a few counts. The rearrangement links TRBV12-3 or TRBV12-4 to TRBJ2-3, with D perhaps assigned TRBD1 or TRBD2 (5 bases each). The CDR3 covers 13 residues. V was trimmed by 3 bases and J by 5 bases, leaving 9 bases between them. CDR3 bases: TGTGCCAGCAGTTTTGCAGGGAGAGATACGCAGTATTTT. Translation: CASSFAGRDTQYF.